This record covers a single TCR beta chain. Its antigen remains unidentified. These data belong to a study of T cell clonotyping in hematopoietic cell transplantation. Overall study: Recipient samples before transplant were obtained post-cytoreduction. Notes on the study in general: After transplant, recipient diversity fell while pathologically expanded clonotypes grew through day 180. Cells were unsorted, so CD4 and CD8 contributions were not separated.

Here immunoSEQ multiplex PCR was the method, and the copy in TCRdb shows in-frame clones only, minus some. The sample yields approximately 3,100 clones, nearly 97% seen once. Indicated time point: recipient sample about 28 days before transplant, after cytoreduction. Sequencing was performed on peripheral blood mononuclear cells, taken before stem cell transplant. The sequence was collected from a woman aged 45-65 years with chronic myeloid leukemia. Some clones in this sample may be carry-over from other donors' samples.

CDR3 in DNA: TGTGCCAGCAGAACAGGGAGGTCGGGCTCCTACGAGCAGTACTTC. It codes for CASRTGRSGSYEQYF. This rearrangement joins TRBV6-5 to TRBJ2-7; perhaps D is TRBD1 or TRBD2 (6 bases each). V lost 6 bases and J 0 bases, leaving 15 bases between the germline ends. The CDR3 is 15 residues long. Germline assignment: CDR1 MNHEY and CDR2 SVGAGI.